These T cell receptor beta chains were read from a single sample in a study of T cell changes during pregnancy in multiple sclerosis. Assay used: immunoSEQ multiplex PCR; TCRdb lists only in-frame clones, some missing. The sample has under 75,000 clones, 93% seen once; the top ten hold about 3%. Sequences were derived from CD8+ T cells from peripheral blood mononuclear cells, sampled in the second trimester of pregnancy. Receptors were obtained from a female donor with multiple sclerosis, enrolled in a pregnancy study. The CDR3 runs from the conserved cysteine through the conserved F or W. D genes are given only for firm matches. Clone size appears in some rows only: once, few, many, or a class for an expanded clone.

V gene	J gene	D gene	clone size	CDR3 protein	CDR3 DNA
TRBV5-4	TRBJ2-7	TRBD2	NA	CASSFAGGYEQYF	TGTGCCAGCAGCTTCGCGGGAGGCTACGAGCAGTACTTC
TRBV7-8	TRBJ2-7	NA	NA	CASSPKSGFKDEQYF	TGTGCCAGCAGCCCAAAGAGCGGGTTTAAGGACGAGCAGTACTTC
TRBV11-2	TRBJ2-3	NA	NA	CASSFTGTDTQYF	TGTGCCAGCAGCTTCACTGGCACAGATACGCAGTATTTT
TRBV2	TRBJ2-1	TRBD1	NA	CASRAGTGTFF	TGTGCCAGCAGGGCGGGGACAGGGACGTTCTTC
TRBV29-1	TRBJ2-1	NA	NA	CSVLSDEANEQFF	TGCAGCGTTCTTAGCGACGAGGCGAATGAGCAGTTCTTC
TRBV4-3	TRBJ1-1	TRBD1	NA	CASSRGTGGTEAFF	TGCGCCAGCAGCCGCGGGACAGGGGGCACTGAAGCTTTCTTT
TRBV27	TRBJ1-2	NA	NA	CASSLFPQRNSYGYTF	TGTGCCAGCAGTTTATTCCCCCAAAGAAATAGCTATGGCTACACCTTC
TRBV9	TRBJ1-1	TRBD1	NA	CASSSAGQGNTEAFF	TGTGCCAGCAGCTCGGCCGGACAGGGAAACACTGAAGCTTTCTTT
TRBV28	TRBJ1-5	NA	once	CASSLYPGDSNQPQHF	TGTGCCAGCAGTTTATACCCGGGGGATAGCAATCAGCCCCAGCATTTT
TRBV7-9	TRBJ1-5	NA	NA	CASSFRAGQPQHF	TGTGCCAGCAGCTTCAGGGCTGGTCAGCCCCAGCATTTT
TRBV6-5	TRBJ1-1	NA	NA	CATVAQVGGTEAFF	TGTGCCACCGTGGCACAGGTGGGAGGCACTGAAGCTTTCTTT
TRBV2	TRBJ2-7	NA	NA	CASSLNYEQYF	TGTGCCAGCAGTCTTAACTACGAGCAGTACTTC
TRBV19	TRBJ1-1	TRBD1	NA	CASGQGNAEAFF	TGTGCCAGTGGACAGGGCAACGCTGAAGCTTTCTTT
TRBV4-1	TRBJ2-7	NA	NA	CASSQGQAYEQYF	TGCGCCAGCAGCCAAGGACAAGCCTACGAGCAGTACTTC
TRBV15	TRBJ1-5	NA	NA	CATSRGSRYSNQPQHF	TGTGCCACCAGCAGAGGATCCAGGTATAGCAATCAGCCCCAGCATTTT
TRBV12-2	TRBJ2-5	NA	NA	CASRPGRQGCETQYF	TGTGCAAGTCGCCCTGGCAGACAGGGTTGCGAGACCCAGTACTTC
TRBV27	TRBJ2-1	TRBD2	NA	CASSLVRERDNEQFF	TGTGCCAGCAGTTTAGTGCGGGAGCGCGACAATGAGCAGTTCTTC
TRBV27	TRBJ2-2	NA	once	CASSSQGVAGELFF	TGTGCCAGCAGTTCACAGGGAGTTGCCGGGGAGCTGTTTTTT
TRBV6-5	TRBJ1-1	NA	NA	CASSYAGYLNTEAFF	TGTGCCAGCAGTTACGCAGGCTACCTGAACACTGAAGCTTTCTTT
TRBV5-1	TRBJ2-1	TRBD2	NA	CASSLGVLAGDEQFF	TGCGCCAGCAGCTTGGGGGTCCTAGCGGGAGATGAGCAGTTCTTC
TRBV5-6	TRBJ2-7	TRBD2	NA	CASSLGLAGAEQYF	TGTGCCAGCAGCCTGGGACTAGCGGGAGCCGAGCAGTACTTC
TRBV19	TRBJ2-1	TRBD2	NA	CASSISGGTFNEQFF	TGTGCCAGTAGTATTAGCGGGGGGACTTTCAATGAGCAGTTCTTC
TRBV15	TRBJ2-2	TRBD2	NA	CATESPTLLAGGPGTGELFF	TGTGCCACCGAGTCTCCCACTCTTCTAGCGGGAGGGCCGGGGACCGGGGAGCTGTTTTTT
TRBV25-1	TRBJ1-3	TRBD1	NA	CASSEVTGVNGNTIYF	TGTGCCAGCAGTGAGGTTACAGGGGTAAACGGAAACACCATATATTTT